Following are 7 T cell receptor beta chains from one sample sequenced in a study of T cells in women clearing cervical HPV infection. Clones were sequenced by immunoSEQ multiplex PCR, and TCRdb holds only the in-frame ones, with some missing. The table for this sample gives about 30,000 clones. Sequencing was done on a sample of blood buffy coat. Receptors originate from a woman aged 18 to 75 with a cervical HPV16 infection that either progressed to CIN3+ or cleared (not recorded which).

Regarding this clone: The read is 3 residues too short to cover the CDR3 end, so that end is filled in from the germline J gene. The V gene is TRBV18, the J gene TRBJ1-2; 7 bases fit TRBD1. This CDR3 comprises 13 residues. CDR1 KGHSH and CDR2 LQKENI come from the germline V gene. CDR3 bases read: TGTGCCAGCTCACCGGGACAGAACAATGAC. The encoded protein is CASSPGQNND. The entire CDR3 is CASSPGQNNDYTF.

The DNA read from the CDR3 is TGTGCCAGCAACCGACTAGCGGGAGGATACAATGAG. This encodes CASNRLAGGYNE. The whole CDR3 sequence reads CASNRLAGGYNEQFF. This chain uses TRBV11-1 with TRBJ2-1; 13 nucleotides match TRBD2. The read stops 3 residues short of the end of the CDR3; the missing end is completed from the germline J gene. With V trimmed by 7 bases and J by 4 bases, 4 bases remained unmatched. The CDR3 totals 15 residues. From germline, CDR1 is SGHAT and CDR2 FQDESV (reference sequence).

About this clone itself: The DNA ends 3 residues before the CDR3 does, and the rest of the CDR3 is filled in from the germline J gene. The same CDR3 also results from other DNA sequences found in this sample. The chain combines TRBV19 with TRBJ1-3; TRBD1 matches 12 bases. The CDR3 is 15 amino acids. CDR1 and CDR2 (germline): LNHDA, SQIVND (reference sequence). The sequenced part of the CDR3 DNA is TGTGCCAGTAGTATTGGGACAGGGGGCAATTCACCG. Amino acid sequence: CASSIGTGGNSP. The entire CDR3 protein is CASSIGTGGNSPIYF. The full variable domain, in which reference TRBV19 and TRBJ1-3 provide the parts outside the CDR3, is DGGITQSPKYLFRKEGQNVTLSCEQNLNHDAMYWYRQDPGQGLRLIYYSQIVNDFQKGDIAEGYSVSREKKESFPLTVTSAQKNPTAFYLCASSIGTGGNSPIYFGEGSWLTVV.

To note about this clone: The CDR3 goes on 3 residues after the read ends, and that part is filled in from the germline J gene. The chain uses TRBV20-1 and TRBJ2-7, with a possible D match to TRBD1 (9 bases). The germline V gene has CDR1 DFQATT and CDR2 SNEGSKA (reference sequence). V gave up 3 bases and J gave up 3 bases, with 15 bases separating them. The CDR3 has 14 residues. CDR3 amino acids: CSASSGTGIYEQYF. The DNA read from the CDR3 is TGCAGTGCTAGTAGCGGGACAGGGATCTACGAG.

The covered CDR3 bases are TGTGCCATCAGTGAGACAGCCGTCTCCGGCGAG. Protein product: CAISETAVSGE. The full CDR3 reads CAISETAVSGEQYF. This chain links TRBV10-3 with TRBJ2-7, with D hard to call. The read comes to an end 3 residues before the CDR3 does, leaving the germline J gene to fill in the end. Germline CDR1 and CDR2: ENHRY and SYGVKD. The V and J ends lost 2 bases and 6 bases respectively, with 14 bases between them. This CDR3 has 14 residues.

Concerning this clone: The read falls 3 residues short of the CDR3 end, and the missing part is taken from the germline J gene. The rearrangement links TRBV20-1 to TRBJ2-3; 11 bases fit TRBD2. The CDR3 has 14 amino acids. V lost 5 bases, J lost 5 bases, and 6 bases stayed unmatched. From germline, CDR1 is DFQATT and CDR2 SNEGSKA (reference sequence). The DNA read from the CDR3 is TGCAGTGCTTCCCGACTAGCGGGACGAGATACG. It yields the protein CSASRLAGRDT. The entire CDR3 sequence reads CSASRLAGRDTQYF.

Worth noting for this clone: Read sequence stops 3 residues before the CDR3 end, and the germline J gene provides the missing end. V and J are TRBV29-1 and TRBJ1-1, with 7 bases fitting TRBD1. Looked up from germline, CDR1 is SQVTM and CDR2 is ANQGSEA. There are 14 residues in the CDR3. The V gene end was trimmed by 4 bases and the J gene end by 0 bases; junction bases not matched to a gene: 5. CDR3: CSVVGTALNTEAFF. Incomplete CDR3 DNA: TGCAGCGTTGTGGGGACAGCACTGAACACTGAA.